Sequencing of this T cell receptor beta chain was carried out in a study of shared clonotypes between healthy human individuals (dated by TCRdb to the early 2020s). Describing the broader study: A couple of women and a few men aged 18 to 49 years were included in the cohort. Per donor, three plates each were used for CD4 naive and CD4 memory, two for CD8 naive, and one for CD8 memory. Blood TCR repertoires of about five healthy adults were deeply sequenced to estimate repertoire size and the extent of clonotype sharing between individuals. To increase sequencing depth and limit assay-specific biases, different laboratories used diverse techniques to prepare libraries and sequence TCR repertoires. Per donor, leukapheresis produced somewhere between about 0.94 and 9 billion PBMCs. General conclusions and limits of the study: Because the study included a small number of donors, the genetic and exposure-history diversity represented was limited. Naive subsets generally had larger estimated clonotype richness than memory subsets did. Sampling was limited to blood, and TCR repertoires in tissue likely differ from TCR repertoires in blood. Pairwise subsampling led to the expectation that sequencing depth would affect the degree of clonotype sharing among donors. Incomplete sequencing was indicated by rarefaction of sorted-subset datasets, despite the large sequencing depth. Across a few donors, approximately 5% of naive CD4, over 3% of naive CD8, 2.3% of memory CD4, and approximately 0.4% of memory CD8 clonotypes were shared. Compared with non-shared clonotypes, the clonotypes found in all four sorted-subset donors had higher generation probabilities.

Reading the germline V gene gives CDR1 SGHRS and CDR2 YFSETQ. From the cysteine through the phenylalanine, the CDR3 covers 18 amino acids. CDR3 DNA is the only sequence kept; it has 54 bases, read in frame from the first base. Trimmed from V: 4 bases; trimmed from J: 0 bases; junction bases lacking a gene match: 9. A single count supports this clone. Its antigen target is currently unknown. Base qualities are not recorded, but no much larger clone differs from it by a single base. Using the deep immunoSEQ assay, TCR CDR3 regions were amplified from genomic DNA by multiplex PCR. Extracted genomic DNA from each cell subset was spread evenly across all wells of several immunoSEQ 96-well plates, with each plate serving as a replicate. For sorted subsets, each replicate PCR was loaded with about 0.2 ug genomic DNA, equivalent to 25,000 to 30,000 T cell genomes. The purified libraries were quantified using a Qubit 3.0 fluorometer, sized with a Bioanalyzer 2100, and then quantified again using the KAPA Library Quantification kit. Each immunoSEQ 96-well plate was sequenced on its own single-read 150-cycle Illumina NextSeq 550 flow cell. Regarding the original processing steps: The immunoSEQ output contained only junctional sequences without quality scores, so filtering could not match that applied to full-length reads. To assign V/J genes and CDR3, sequences were annotated using PyIR, a Python wrapper for IgBLAST v1.9, with IMGT germline references. Reads with weak V/J assignments (E-value above 1e-6), missing CDR3, stop codons, out-of-frame junctions, or ambiguous translated residues were removed. V3J clonotypes were defined as sequences sharing the same inferred V gene, J gene, and CDR3 amino acid sequence. The percentage overlap between two repertoires was calculated by dividing the number of shared unique clonotypes by the size of the smaller repertoire. Richness of each repertoire was evaluated using RTK rarefaction, the Chao1 estimator, and Recon v2.1 estimates of unobserved clonotypes. Generation probabilities for all TCRbeta clonotypes obtained by the gDNA method from a handful of donors were computed using OLGA. Sourced from immuneACCESS, this table was stored by TCRdb with only in-frame sequences that have V and J called. A share of the clones is absent; for the studies checked, an unresolved V gene accounts for under half, and the remainder has no known explanation. The DNA gave D and trimming, while V, J and clone size come from that table. The sample table holds around 700,000 clones, of which 92% were seen once. About a quarter of the sample goes to the ten largest clones.

CD8 naive samples consisted of CD45RO-negative cells that were positively selected for CCR7, yielding a CD45RA+CCR7+ population without TemRA cells. The donors were healthy, HIV-negative adults with no recently reported acute infections or vaccinations. All donors were Caucasian adults living in Nashville, Tennessee, USA. After blood collection by leukapheresis, PBMCs were isolated using Ficoll-Histopaque density gradient centrifugation and then cryopreserved in the vapor phase of liquid nitrogen. Analytical flow cytometry was used to check the purity and quantity of every magnetically sorted T cell population. Genomic DNA was isolated from each sorted fraction and quantified by UV absorbance on a Nanodrop 2000c.

The sequence came from a man aged 25 to 40 in good health. The chain employs TRBV5-1 and TRBJ2-6; TRBD1 agrees with 8 junctional bases. Material for sequencing was naive CD8+ T cells sorted from blood. The sample's cell subset or site, from its label and the paper: CD45RA+CCR7+. CDR3 sequence: CASSIVTGASSGANVLTF. At the DNA level, the sequence is TGCGCCAGCAGCATCGTGACAGGGGCGAGCTCTGGGGCCAACGTCCTGACTTTC.